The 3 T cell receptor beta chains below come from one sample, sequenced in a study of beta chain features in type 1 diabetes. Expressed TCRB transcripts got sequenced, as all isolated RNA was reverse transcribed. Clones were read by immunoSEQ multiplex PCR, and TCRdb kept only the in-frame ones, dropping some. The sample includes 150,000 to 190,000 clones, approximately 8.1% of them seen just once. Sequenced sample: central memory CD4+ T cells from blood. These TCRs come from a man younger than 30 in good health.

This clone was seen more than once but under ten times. CDR3 bases: TGCGCCAGCGGCGGGACGCCGTCCTACGAGCAGTACTTC. This encodes CASGGTPSYEQYF. V and J are TRBV5-1 and TRBJ2-5, with D possibly matching TRBD2 (6 bases). The better agreement between TRBJ2-7 and the DNA end casts doubt on the J call. CDR1 SGHRS and CDR2 YFSETQ come from the germline V gene. This CDR3 has 13 residues.

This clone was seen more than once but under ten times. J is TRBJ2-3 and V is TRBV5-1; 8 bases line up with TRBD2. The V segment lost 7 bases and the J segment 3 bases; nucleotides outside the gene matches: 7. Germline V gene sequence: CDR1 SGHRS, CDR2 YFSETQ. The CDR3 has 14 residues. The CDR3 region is CASLRSGVTDTQYF. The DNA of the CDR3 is TGCGCCAGCCTCCGTAGCGGGGTAACAGATACGCAGTATTTT. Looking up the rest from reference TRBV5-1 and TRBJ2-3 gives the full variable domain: KAGVTQTPRYLIKTRGQQVTLSCSPISGHRSVSWYQQTPGQGLQFLFEYFSETQRNKGNFPGRFSGRQFSNSRSEMNVSTLELGDSALYLCASLRSGVTDTQYFGPGTRLTVL.

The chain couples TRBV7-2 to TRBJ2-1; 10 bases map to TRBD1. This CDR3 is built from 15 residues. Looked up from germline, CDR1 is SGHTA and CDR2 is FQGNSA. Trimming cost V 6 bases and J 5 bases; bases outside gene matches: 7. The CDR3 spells CASSPDRGRHNEQFF. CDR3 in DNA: TGTGCCAGCAGTCCAGACAGGGGGCGCCACAATGAGCAGTTCTTC.